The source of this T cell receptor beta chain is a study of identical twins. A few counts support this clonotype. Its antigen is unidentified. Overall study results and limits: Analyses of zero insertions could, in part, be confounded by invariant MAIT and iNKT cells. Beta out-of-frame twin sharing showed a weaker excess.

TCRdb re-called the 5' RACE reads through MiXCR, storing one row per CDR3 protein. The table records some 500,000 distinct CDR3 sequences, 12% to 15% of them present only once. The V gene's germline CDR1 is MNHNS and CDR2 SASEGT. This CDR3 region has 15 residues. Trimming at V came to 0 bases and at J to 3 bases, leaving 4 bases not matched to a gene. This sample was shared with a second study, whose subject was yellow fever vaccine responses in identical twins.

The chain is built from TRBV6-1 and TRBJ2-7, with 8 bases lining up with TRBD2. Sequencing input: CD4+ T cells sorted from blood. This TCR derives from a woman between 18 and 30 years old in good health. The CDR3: CASSEARLAGYEQYF. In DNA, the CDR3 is TGTGCCAGCAGTGAAGCGCGGCTAGCGGGCTACGAGCAGTACTTC.